The 14 T cell receptor beta chains listed next were all sequenced from one sample in a study of blood T cell repertoires in COVID-19. Profiling relied on immunoSEQ multiplex PCR, and the TCRdb table lists in-frame clones only, not all of them. The sample consists of 650,000 to 800,000 clones, just under 90% of them appearing once. Sequencing used peripheral blood. The receptors were sampled from a young woman with acute or convalescent COVID-19.

In its sample, this clone was seen once. V is TRBV4-3 and J is TRBJ1-1, with D possibly being TRBD1 (6 bases). The CDR3 length is 15 residues. V lost 4 bases and J lost 6, with 18 bases in between. Per germline, CDR1 LGHNA and CDR2 YSLEER. CDR3 DNA sequence: TGCGCCAGCAGCCCCTTACTGACAGGACGGTCTGAAGCTTTCTTT. Amino acids: CASSPLLTGRSEAFF.

The J gene is TRBJ1-5, the V gene TRBV4-1; no firm D call. The germline CDR1 and CDR2 sequences are MGHRA and YSYEKL. CDR3 length: 12 amino acids. The V and J ends lost 8 bases and 5 bases respectively, with 10 bases between them. CDR3 protein: CASGREDQPQHF. DNA of the CDR3: TGCGCCAGCGGCCGGGAGGATCAGCCCCAGCATTTT.

The chain is built from TRBV6-5 and TRBJ2-2; D perhaps matches TRBD1 (5 bases). Trimming pared 4 bases from V and 0 bases from J, leaving 6 bases between. The CDR3 is 14 residues long. The germline gives CDR1 MNHEY, CDR2 SVGAGI. The CDR3 here is CASSLTANTGELFF. DNA for the CDR3: TGTGCCAGCAGTTTGACAGCGAACACCGGGGAGCTGTTTTTT.

Only a few counts were recorded for this clone. The J gene is TRBJ1-2, the V gene TRBV7-2; D is perhaps TRBD1 (6 bases). V shed 5 bases and J shed 0 bases, with 16 bases lying between them. The CDR3 length is 16 residues. Germline V gene sequence: CDR1 SGHTA, CDR2 FQGNSA. The CDR3 nucleotides read TGTGCCAGCAGCCGCTACTCACAGGGATCTAACTATGGCTACACCTTC. It is translated as CASSRYSQGSNYGYTF.

The V call is TRBV24-1, the J call TRBJ1-1; D may be TRBD1 (6 bases). Germline CDR1 KGHDR, CDR2 SFDVKD. The V and J ends lost 5 bases and 5 bases respectively, with 11 bases between them. The CDR3 runs 13 residues. The CDR3 coding sequence is TGTGCCACCAGTGCCAAGGGGGGGACTGAAGCTTTCTTT. Translating gives CATSAKGGTEAFF.

The CDR3 region has the DNA TGTGCCAGCTCACCCACTACGGGACTAGACTACGAGCAGTACTTC. This translates into CASSPTTGLDYEQYF. The chain uses TRBV18 and TRBJ2-7; 8 positions match TRBD2. The CDR3 has 15 amino acids. Looked up from germline, CDR1 is KGHSH and CDR2 is LQKENI. Trimming cost V 3 bases and J 3 bases; bases outside gene matches: 7.

This chain joins TRBV15 and TRBJ1-2; D possibly corresponds to TRBD1 (5 bases). V lost 5 bases to trimming and J lost 3 bases, with 10 bases between them. CDR3 length equals 13 residues. Germline V gives CDR1 LNHNV, CDR2 YYDKDF (reference sequence). The CDR3 region has the DNA TGTGCCACCAGCCCAGGGTATGACTATGGCTACACCTTC. Translating gives CATSPGYDYGYTF.

This rearrangement joins TRBV19 to TRBJ1-2; D is perhaps TRBD1 (6 bases). V was shortened by 6 bases and J by 4 bases, with 15 bases between the two germline ends. CDR1 is LNHDA and CDR2 is SQIVND in the germline V gene (reference sequence). The CDR3 length is 14 residues. The CDR3 loop reads CASSPRTVVYGYTF. CDR3 bases: TGTGCCAGTAGCCCACGGACAGTCGTCTATGGCTACACCTTC. Combining the CDR3 with reference TRBV19 and TRBJ1-2 gives the whole variable domain DGGITQSPKYLFRKEGQNVTLSCEQNLNHDAMYWYRQDPGQGLRLIYYSQIVNDFQKGDIAEGYSVSREKKESFPLTVTSAQKNPTAFYLCASSPRTVVYGYTFGSGTRLTVV.

This clone showed up just a few times. The same CDR3 can be traced to other DNA sequences in this sample. V and J are TRBV15 and TRBJ2-1; possibly TRBD1 for D (6 bases). CDR1 is LNHNV and CDR2 is YYDKDF in the germline V gene (reference sequence). Trimming removed 4 bases at V and 1 base at J, with 8 bases between. The CDR3 consists of 14 residues. The CDR3 loop is CATSTGQSYNEQFF. CDR3 coding DNA: TGTGCCACCAGCACTGGACAGTCCTACAATGAGCAGTTCTTC.

J is TRBJ2-3 and V is TRBV4-3; 11 bases are shared with TRBD1. The CDR3 has 17 amino acids. Germline V gives CDR1 LGHNA, CDR2 YSLEER. V was pared by 2 bases and J by 5 bases, with 9 bases of the junction left unmatched. CDR3 sequence: CASSQQVGQGAGDTQYF. Here the CDR3 DNA reads TGCGCCAGCAGCCAACAGGTAGGACAGGGGGCCGGAGATACGCAGTATTTT.

V is TRBV6-6 and J is TRBJ1-5; D might be TRBD1 (5 bases). V lost 7 bases and J lost 2, with 12 bases in between. This CDR3 has 14 amino acids. Germline V gives CDR1 MNHNY, CDR2 SVGAGI (reference sequence). The CDR3 DNA sequence: TGTGCCAGCACACAAGGGGTGGGCAATCAGCCCCAGCATTTT. Its translation is CASTQGVGNQPQHF.

Of note for this clone: Other DNA sequences in this sample translate to the same CDR3. This chain uses TRBV2 with TRBJ1-1, with D tentatively TRBD1 (5 bases). There are 13 residues in the CDR3. Germline V gene lookup returns CDR1 SNHLY and CDR2 FYNNEI. Deletions cut 5 bases from V and 0 bases from J, with 7 bases between. CDR3 loop: CASSSGLNTEAFF. The CDR3 nucleotides are TGTGCCAGCAGTTCAGGGCTGAACACTGAAGCTTTCTTT. The variable domain in full, completed from reference TRBV2 and TRBJ1-1, reads EPEVTQTPSHQVTQMGQEVILRCVPISNHLYFYWYRQILGQKVEFLVSFYNNEISEKSEIFDDQFSVERPDGSNFTLKIRSTKLEDSAMYFCASSSGLNTEAFFGQGTRLTVV.

The chain joins TRBV19 to TRBJ1-2; the D gene is possibly TRBD1 (6 bases). CDR3 length: 15 amino acids. V shed 3 bases and J shed 4 bases, with 15 bases lying between them. The germline CDR1 and CDR2 sequences are LNHDA and SQIVND (reference sequence). CDR3 DNA: TGTGCCAGTAGTATCCTCGTCAGGGGTGGCTATGGCTACACCTTC. Protein: CASSILVRGGYGYTF.

This chain links TRBV11-2 with TRBJ1-4, with a possible D match to TRBD1 (5 bases). From germline, CDR1 is SGHAT and CDR2 FQNNGV. V was pared by 1 base and J by 5 bases, with 8 bases between. There are 14 residues in the CDR3. For the CDR3, the DNA is TGTGCCAGCAGCTTAGGACAGCTCAATGAAAAACTGTTTTTT. This sequence encodes CASSLGQLNEKLFF.